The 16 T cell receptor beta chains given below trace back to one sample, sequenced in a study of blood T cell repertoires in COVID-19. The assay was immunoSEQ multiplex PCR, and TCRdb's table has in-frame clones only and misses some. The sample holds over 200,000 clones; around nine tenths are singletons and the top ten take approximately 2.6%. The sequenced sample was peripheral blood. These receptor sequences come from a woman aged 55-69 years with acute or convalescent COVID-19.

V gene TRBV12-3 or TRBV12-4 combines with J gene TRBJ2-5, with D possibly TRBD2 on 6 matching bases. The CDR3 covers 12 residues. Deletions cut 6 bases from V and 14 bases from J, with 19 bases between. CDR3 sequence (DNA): TGTGCCAGCAGCTTGGAAGCCGGGCGGGACTACTTC. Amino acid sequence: CASSLEAGRDYF.

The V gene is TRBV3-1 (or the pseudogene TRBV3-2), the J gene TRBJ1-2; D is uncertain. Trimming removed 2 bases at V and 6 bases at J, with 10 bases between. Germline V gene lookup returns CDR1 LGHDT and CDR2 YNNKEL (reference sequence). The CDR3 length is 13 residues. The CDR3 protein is CASSQRGSHGYTF. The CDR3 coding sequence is TGTGCCAGCAGCCAACGGGGATCCCATGGCTACACCTTC.

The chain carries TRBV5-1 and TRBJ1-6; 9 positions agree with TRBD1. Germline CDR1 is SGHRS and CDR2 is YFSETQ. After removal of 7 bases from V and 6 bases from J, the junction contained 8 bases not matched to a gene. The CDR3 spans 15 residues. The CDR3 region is CASGRTGATNSPLHF. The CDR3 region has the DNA TGCGCCAGCGGACGGACAGGGGCAACTAATTCACCCCTCCACTTT.

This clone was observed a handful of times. CDR3 amino acids: CASSLRGYLDTQYF. For the CDR3, the DNA is TGTGCCAGCAGCTTAAGGGGTTACTTGGATACGCAGTATTTT. This rearrangement joins TRBV7-8 to TRBJ2-3; the D gene is possibly TRBD1 (5 bases). The germline V gene has CDR1 SGHVS and CDR2 FQNEAQ. The CDR3 contains 14 residues. V was cut by 2 bases and J by 6 bases, with 12 bases left in between.

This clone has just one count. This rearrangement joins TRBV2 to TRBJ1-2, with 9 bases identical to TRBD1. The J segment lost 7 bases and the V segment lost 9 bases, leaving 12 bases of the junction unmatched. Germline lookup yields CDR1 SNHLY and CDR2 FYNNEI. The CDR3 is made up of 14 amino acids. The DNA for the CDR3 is TGTGCCAGAGCAGGGGACAGGGATTATGGTGGCTACACCTTC. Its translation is CARAGDRDYGGYTF.

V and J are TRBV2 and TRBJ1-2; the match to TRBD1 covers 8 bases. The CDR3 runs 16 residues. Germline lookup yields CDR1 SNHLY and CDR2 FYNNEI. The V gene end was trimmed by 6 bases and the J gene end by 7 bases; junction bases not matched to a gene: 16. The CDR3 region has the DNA TGTGCCAGCAGGGGGACTTTTGGACAGGGTGAAGTTGGCTACACCTTC. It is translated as CASRGTFGQGEVGYTF.

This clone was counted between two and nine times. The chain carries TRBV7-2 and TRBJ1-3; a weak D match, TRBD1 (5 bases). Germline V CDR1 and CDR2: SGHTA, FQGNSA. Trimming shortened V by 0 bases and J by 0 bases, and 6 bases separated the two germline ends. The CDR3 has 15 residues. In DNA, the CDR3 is TGTGCCAGCAGCTTAGCACAGGTCTCTGGAAACACCATATATTTT. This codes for CASSLAQVSGNTIYF. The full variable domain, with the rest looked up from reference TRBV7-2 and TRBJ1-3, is GAGVSQSPSNKVTEKGKDVELRCDPISGHTALYWYRQSLGQGLEFLIYFQGNSAPDKSGLPSDRFSAERTGGSVSTLTIQRTQQEDSAVYLCASSLAQVSGNTIYFGEGSWLTVV.

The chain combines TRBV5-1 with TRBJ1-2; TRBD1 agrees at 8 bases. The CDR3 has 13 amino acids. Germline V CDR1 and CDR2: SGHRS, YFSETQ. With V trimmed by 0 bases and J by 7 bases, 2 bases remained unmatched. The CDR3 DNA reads TGCGCCAGCAGCTTGGGACAGGGGCTTGGCTACACCTTC. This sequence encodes CASSLGQGLGYTF.

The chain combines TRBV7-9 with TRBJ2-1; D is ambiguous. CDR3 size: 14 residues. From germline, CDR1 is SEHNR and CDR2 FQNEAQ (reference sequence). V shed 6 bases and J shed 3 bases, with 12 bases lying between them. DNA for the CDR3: TGTGCCAGCAGTTCAGGCGACAACTACAATGAGCAGTTCTTC. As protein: CASSSGDNYNEQFF. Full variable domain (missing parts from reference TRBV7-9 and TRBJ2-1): DTGVSQNPRHKITKRGQNVTFRCDPISEHNRLYWYRQTLGQGPEFLTYFQNEAQLEKSRLLSDRFSAERPKGSFSTLEIQRTEQGDSAMYLCASSSGDNYNEQFFGPGTRLTVL.

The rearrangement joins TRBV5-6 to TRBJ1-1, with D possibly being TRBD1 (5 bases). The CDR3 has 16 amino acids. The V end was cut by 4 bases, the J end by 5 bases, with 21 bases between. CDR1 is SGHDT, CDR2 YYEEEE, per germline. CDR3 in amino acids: CASSPQAGGFGTEAFF. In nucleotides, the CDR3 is TGTGCCAGCAGCCCCCAAGCGGGGGGTTTTGGAACTGAAGCTTTCTTT.

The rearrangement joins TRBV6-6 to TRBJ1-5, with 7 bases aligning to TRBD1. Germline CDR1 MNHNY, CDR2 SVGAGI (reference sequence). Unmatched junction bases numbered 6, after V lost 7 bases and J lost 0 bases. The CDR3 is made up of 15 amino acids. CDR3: CASTPDRFSNQPQHF. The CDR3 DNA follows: TGTGCCAGCACTCCGGACAGGTTTAGCAATCAGCCCCAGCATTTT.

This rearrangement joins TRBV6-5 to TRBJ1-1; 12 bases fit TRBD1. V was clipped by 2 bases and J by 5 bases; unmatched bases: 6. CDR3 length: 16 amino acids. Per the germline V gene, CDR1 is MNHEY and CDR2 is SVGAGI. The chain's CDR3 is CASSYGTGGWSTEAFF. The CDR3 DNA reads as TGTGCCAGCAGTTACGGGACAGGGGGCTGGAGTACTGAAGCTTTCTTT.

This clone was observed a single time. The CDR3 loop is CASSRGAGGSTDTQYF. The CDR3 nucleotides read TGTGCCAGCAGTCGGGGAGCGGGAGGTAGCACAGATACGCAGTATTTT. V and J are TRBV6-4 and TRBJ2-3, with 9 positions matching TRBD2. Trimming at V came to 5 bases and at J to 0 bases, leaving 6 bases not matched to a gene. Germline CDR1 MRHNA, CDR2 SNTAGT. The length of the CDR3 is 16 residues.

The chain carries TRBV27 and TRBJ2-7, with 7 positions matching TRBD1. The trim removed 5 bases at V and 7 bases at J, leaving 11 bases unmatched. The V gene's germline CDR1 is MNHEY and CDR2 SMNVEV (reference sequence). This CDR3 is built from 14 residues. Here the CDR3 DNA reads TGTGCCAGCAGTAACCGGGACAGCTCCTGGGAGCAGTACTTC. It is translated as CASSNRDSSWEQYF.

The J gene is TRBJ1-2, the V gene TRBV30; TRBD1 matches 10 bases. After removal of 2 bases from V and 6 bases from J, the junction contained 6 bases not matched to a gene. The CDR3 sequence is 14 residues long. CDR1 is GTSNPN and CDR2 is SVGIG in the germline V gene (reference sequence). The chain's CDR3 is CAWSYMTGGDGYTF. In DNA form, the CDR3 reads TGTGCCTGGAGTTATATGACAGGGGGCGATGGCTACACCTTC.

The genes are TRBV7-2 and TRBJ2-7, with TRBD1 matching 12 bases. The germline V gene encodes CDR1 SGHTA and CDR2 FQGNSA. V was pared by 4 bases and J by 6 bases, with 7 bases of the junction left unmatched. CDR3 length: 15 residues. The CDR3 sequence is CASSSSGTGGIEQYF. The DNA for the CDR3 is TGTGCCAGCAGCTCATCCGGGACAGGGGGCATCGAGCAGTACTTC.